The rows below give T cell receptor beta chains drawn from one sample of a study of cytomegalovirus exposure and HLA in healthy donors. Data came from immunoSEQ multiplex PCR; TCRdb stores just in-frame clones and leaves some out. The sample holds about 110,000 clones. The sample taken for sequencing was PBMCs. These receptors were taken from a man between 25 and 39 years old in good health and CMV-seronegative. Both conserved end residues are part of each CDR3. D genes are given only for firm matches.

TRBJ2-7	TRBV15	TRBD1	TGTGCCACCAGCAGAGAGACAGGGGGCCTCCTCGAGCAGTACTTC	CATSRETGGLLEQYF
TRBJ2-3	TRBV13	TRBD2	TGTGCCAGCAGCTTCGGGGGGGCAGCAGATACGCAGTATTTT	CASSFGGAADTQYF
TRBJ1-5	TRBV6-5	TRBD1	TGTGCCAGCAGAAGACAGGGAGAGGGCAATCAGCCCCAGCATTTT	CASRRQGEGNQPQHF
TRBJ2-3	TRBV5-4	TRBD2	TGTGCCAGCAGCCGGACTAGCGAAGATACGCAGTATTTT	CASSRTSEDTQYF
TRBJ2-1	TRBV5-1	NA	TGCGCCAGCAGCTTGGACCCGGCCAGGGGGCAGTTCTTC	CASSLDPARGQFF
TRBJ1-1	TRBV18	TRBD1	TGTGCCAGCTCACCTCTAACGGCCAGGGGGGCGAACACTGAAGCTTTCTTT	CASSPLTARGANTEAFF
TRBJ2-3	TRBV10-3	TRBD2	TGTGCCATCAGCCTAGCGGGCACAGATACGCAGTATTTT	CAISLAGTDTQYF
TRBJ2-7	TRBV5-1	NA	TGCGCCAGCAGCTTGGAGCCCGAATCCTACGAGCAGTACTTC	CASSLEPESYEQYF
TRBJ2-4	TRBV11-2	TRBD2	TGTGCCAGCAGCGAAGGAGCGGGGGCCAAAAACATTCAGTACTTC	CASSEGAGAKNIQYF
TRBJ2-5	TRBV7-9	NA	TGTGCCAGCAGCTTAGGGCCTGGCAGGGGATCGTACTTC	CASSLGPGRGSYF
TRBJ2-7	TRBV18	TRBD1	TGTGCCAGCTCACTCGTGGGACAGTGGTCCTACGAGCAGTACTTC	CASSLVGQWSYEQYF
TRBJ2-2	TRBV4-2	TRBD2	TGTGCCAGCAGCCAAGGACTAGCGGGGGGTACCGGGGAGCTGTTTTTT	CASSQGLAGGTGELFF